Listed below are T cell receptor beta chains from one sample, sequenced in a study of blood T cells in healthy people across ages. TCRdb processed the 5' RACE reads anew with MiXCR; each CDR3 protein has one entry. Of 890,000 or so distinct CDR3 sequences listed, less than 80% are singletons. The source material was blood. The receptor set was obtained from a young man in good health. Each CDR3 is given with its conserved first and last residue. The order of the fields is CDR3 protein, D gene, V gene, clone size, J gene. D genes are given only for firm matches. Some rows mark clone size as missing; the rest say once, few, many or name a class of expanded clone.

CDR3aa: CARFPPGQGRGGYTF
d_gene: TRBD1
v_gene: TRBV27
abundance: .
j_gene: TRBJ1-2

CDR3aa: CASSSRQEGTDTQYF
d_gene: .
v_gene: TRBV27
abundance: .
j_gene: TRBJ2-3

CDR3aa: CAWRGQPNQPQHF
d_gene: .
v_gene: TRBV30
abundance: once
j_gene: TRBJ1-5

CDR3aa: CASSPRTSGVRNEQFF
d_gene: TRBD2
v_gene: TRBV27
abundance: .
j_gene: TRBJ2-1

CDR3aa: CASWLGEGTDTQYF
d_gene: .
v_gene: TRBV7-2
abundance: .
j_gene: TRBJ2-3

CDR3aa: CASSLGQGVQETQYF
d_gene: TRBD1
v_gene: TRBV5-1
abundance: few
j_gene: TRBJ2-5

CDR3aa: CSASGWAAELTDTQYF
d_gene: .
v_gene: TRBV20-1
abundance: once
j_gene: TRBJ2-3

CDR3aa: CASSVRWTDEKLFF
d_gene: .
v_gene: TRBV2
abundance: .
j_gene: TRBJ1-4

CDR3aa: CASSYSNSNTEAFF
d_gene: .
v_gene: TRBV6-5
abundance: .
j_gene: TRBJ1-1

CDR3aa: CASSYTRAYEQYF
d_gene: .
v_gene: TRBV6-5
abundance: few
j_gene: .

CDR3aa: CASSQESMGGRYNEQFF
d_gene: TRBD2
v_gene: TRBV4-3
abundance: few
j_gene: TRBJ2-1

CDR3aa: CASSPDRSREQYF
d_gene: TRBD1
v_gene: TRBV12-3/TRBV12-4
abundance: .
j_gene: TRBJ2-7

CDR3aa: CASSPPGEDEHTPYEQYF
d_gene: .
v_gene: TRBV27
abundance: .
j_gene: TRBJ2-7

CDR3aa: CASSISRGGQETQYF
d_gene: TRBD2
v_gene: TRBV7-2
abundance: .
j_gene: TRBJ2-5

CDR3aa: CASSAFEGRNTEAFF
d_gene: .
v_gene: TRBV25-1
abundance: .
j_gene: TRBJ1-1

CDR3aa: CASRPSGGPRNEQFF
d_gene: TRBD2
v_gene: TRBV2
abundance: few
j_gene: TRBJ2-1

CDR3aa: CASQIVAGGQETQYF
d_gene: TRBD2
v_gene: TRBV7-2
abundance: few
j_gene: TRBJ2-5

CDR3aa: CASSYGRQGDGYTF
d_gene: TRBD1
v_gene: TRBV6-5
abundance: .
j_gene: TRBJ1-2

CDR3aa: CASSLGGGFGYTF
d_gene: TRBD1
v_gene: TRBV7-2
abundance: few
j_gene: TRBJ1-2

CDR3aa: CASRGAETQYF
d_gene: .
v_gene: TRBV25-1
abundance: few
j_gene: TRBJ2-5

CDR3aa: CAGTGQGVNYGYTF
d_gene: TRBD1
v_gene: TRBV7-9
abundance: .
j_gene: TRBJ1-2

CDR3aa: CASSQKGGSYNSPLHF
d_gene: .
v_gene: TRBV4-3
abundance: few
j_gene: TRBJ1-6

CDR3aa: CATRGTQGAKNIQYF
d_gene: .
v_gene: TRBV6-5
abundance: .
j_gene: TRBJ2-4

CDR3aa: CACRLGNEKLFF
d_gene: .
v_gene: TRBV12-3/TRBV12-4
abundance: once
j_gene: TRBJ1-4

CDR3aa: CSARGGLDEQYF
d_gene: .
v_gene: TRBV20-1
abundance: .
j_gene: .

CDR3aa: CASGLEDSGANVLTF
d_gene: .
v_gene: TRBV5-4
abundance: .
j_gene: TRBJ2-6

CDR3aa: CASSIRDRRLRTRGEKLFF
d_gene: .
v_gene: TRBV21-1
abundance: .
j_gene: TRBJ1-4

CDR3aa: CASSPRGLNSNQPQHF
d_gene: .
v_gene: TRBV12-3/TRBV12-4
abundance: .
j_gene: TRBJ1-5

CDR3aa: CASTSSRGSYNEQFF
d_gene: .
v_gene: TRBV7-9
abundance: .
j_gene: TRBJ2-1

CDR3aa: CASGSGQLPSYEQYF
d_gene: TRBD1
v_gene: TRBV7-2
abundance: .
j_gene: .

CDR3aa: CASSPWTGGNQPQHF
d_gene: TRBD1
v_gene: TRBV27
abundance: few
j_gene: TRBJ1-5

CDR3aa: CASSGRQGDEQFF
d_gene: TRBD1
v_gene: TRBV2
abundance: .
j_gene: TRBJ2-1

CDR3aa: CASSYGTPKGTQYF
d_gene: .
v_gene: TRBV6-6
abundance: .
j_gene: .

CDR3aa: CSARAGITIRPYEQYF
d_gene: .
v_gene: TRBV20-1
abundance: .
j_gene: .

CDR3aa: CSILGEGNTGELFF
d_gene: .
v_gene: TRBV29-1
abundance: .
j_gene: TRBJ2-2

CDR3aa: CSVTPGQGFNEQYF
d_gene: TRBD1
v_gene: TRBV29-1
abundance: .
j_gene: .

CDR3aa: CSVLNSGTGEKNIQYF
d_gene: TRBD1
v_gene: TRBV29-1
abundance: .
j_gene: TRBJ2-4

CDR3aa: CSARVGQGANYGYTF
d_gene: TRBD1
v_gene: TRBV29-1
abundance: .
j_gene: TRBJ1-2

CDR3aa: CASSATSEQFF
d_gene: .
v_gene: TRBV9
abundance: few
j_gene: TRBJ2-1

CDR3aa: CSARDATGSVRSYEQYF
d_gene: TRBD1
v_gene: TRBV20-1
abundance: .
j_gene: .

CDR3aa: CASSPRGQGVIDTQYF
d_gene: TRBD1
v_gene: TRBV7-3
abundance: .
j_gene: TRBJ2-3

CDR3aa: CASKQDTQYF
d_gene: .
v_gene: TRBV7-9
abundance: few
j_gene: TRBJ2-3

CDR3aa: CASSLITVEGSSYEQYF
d_gene: .
v_gene: TRBV5-1
abundance: .
j_gene: TRBJ2-7

CDR3aa: CASSVTGGHEQFF
d_gene: TRBD2
v_gene: TRBV9
abundance: .
j_gene: TRBJ2-1

CDR3aa: CVSSFLFPETQYF
d_gene: .
v_gene: TRBV12-3/TRBV12-4
abundance: .
j_gene: TRBJ2-5

CDR3aa: CASSKQDHEQYF
d_gene: .
v_gene: TRBV28
abundance: .
j_gene: .

CDR3aa: CASSQDDTWGLSSYNEQFF
d_gene: .
v_gene: TRBV3-1
abundance: .
j_gene: TRBJ2-1

CDR3aa: CASSPLAARKFF
d_gene: .
v_gene: TRBV7-2
abundance: .
j_gene: TRBJ2-1

CDR3aa: CASSLAGTGPQPQYF
d_gene: TRBD1
v_gene: TRBV7-2
abundance: .
j_gene: TRBJ2-5

CDR3aa: CSASAWPPGQGDQPQHF
d_gene: TRBD1
v_gene: TRBV20-1
abundance: few
j_gene: TRBJ1-5

CDR3aa: CASSQDGQEDGELFF
d_gene: TRBD1
v_gene: TRBV4-3
abundance: .
j_gene: TRBJ2-2

CDR3aa: CASSAPGGQDYGYTF
d_gene: .
v_gene: TRBV28
abundance: .
j_gene: TRBJ1-2

CDR3aa: CASSQEIVSAYEQYF
d_gene: .
v_gene: TRBV4-1
abundance: .
j_gene: .

CDR3aa: CASSPGTGGKTQYF
d_gene: .
v_gene: TRBV27
abundance: .
j_gene: .